The 15 T cell receptor beta chains presented below share a single source sample, sequenced in a study of shared clonotypes between healthy human individuals. Clones were sequenced by immunoSEQ multiplex PCR, and TCRdb holds only the in-frame ones, with some missing. The top ten clones hold approximately 0.13% of a sample with roughly 2 million clones, roughly 96% of them seen once. Sequencing was done on a sample of naive CD4+ T cells sorted from blood. The subset here: CD45RA+ positively selected. All receptors come from a man aged 18 to 30 in good health.

The chain combines TRBV5-3 with TRBJ2-1; D might be TRBD2 (6 bases). TRBV5-3 is known as an ORF, though its function is uncertain. This CDR3 is built from 20 residues. V lost 6 bases, J lost 0 bases, and 28 bases lay in between. CDR3 sequence reads: CARNGVAGKALACSYNEQFF. DNA of the CDR3: TGTGCCAGAAACGGAGTGGCGGGAAAAGCGCTAGCGTGCTCCTACAATGAGCAGTTCTTC.

Concerning this clone: A read error is possible here, since a much larger clone lies one base away. V gene TRBV28 combines with J gene TRBJ2-7, with a weak D call TRBD2 (5 bases). This CDR3 is 12 amino acids long. Germline CDR1 and CDR2: MDHEN and SYDVKM. The V and J ends lost 2 bases and 3 bases respectively, with 5 bases between them. DNA for the CDR3: TGTGCCAGCAGTTTAGAGGGCTACGAGCAGTACTTC. It translates to CASSLEGYEQYF.

This clone was seen just once. This chain uses TRBV7-9 with TRBJ1-2; possibly TRBD1 for D (5 bases). The germline V gene encodes CDR1 SEHNR and CDR2 FQNEAQ (reference sequence). The CDR3 runs to 15 residues. The V and J ends lost 4 bases and 7 bases respectively, with 19 bases between them. Here the CDR3 DNA reads TGTGCCAGCAGCTCCTCGGGGGGTAGTCTGGTTGGCTACACCTTC. Amino acid sequence: CASSSSGGSLVGYTF. Drawing the rest from reference TRBV7-9 and TRBJ1-2, the complete variable domain is DTGVSQNPRHKITKRGQNVTFRCDPISEHNRLYWYRQTLGQGPEFLTYFQNEAQLEKSRLLSDRFSAERPKGSFSTLEIQRTEQGDSAMYLCASSSSGGSLVGYTFGSGTRLTVV.

The chain combines TRBV4-1 with TRBJ1-6; TRBD1 might be the D (6 bases). The germline CDR1 and CDR2 sequences are MGHRA and YSYEKL. The CDR3 runs 17 residues. V was pared by 3 bases and J by 7 bases, with 19 bases between. The CDR3 coding sequence is TGCGCCAGCAGCCAGCCCTTAACGAGGGGGGGCAATTCACCCCTCCACTTT. Protein product: CASSQPLTRGGNSPLHF.

The chain recombines TRBV7-8 with TRBJ2-5; D gene ambiguous. The CDR3 sequence is 12 residues long. V was cut by 1 base and J by 10 bases, with 10 bases left in between. Germline CDR1 is SGHVS and CDR2 is FQNEAQ. CDR3 loop: CASSLVAGLQYF. CDR3 DNA sequence: TGTGCCAGCAGCTTAGTTGCTGGGCTCCAGTACTTC.

This clone was observed once. The rearrangement uses TRBV5-1 and TRBJ1-1; 7 bases align to TRBD1. This CDR3 region has 15 residues. V was pared by 4 bases and J by 4 bases, with 10 bases of the junction left unmatched. CDR1 SGHRS and CDR2 YFSETQ come from the germline V gene. For the CDR3, the DNA is TGCGCCAGCAGCAGCGGACAGGTCTGGCGCACTGAAGCTTTCTTT. It specifies CASSSGQVWRTEAFF. Variable domain in full (rest from reference TRBV5-1 and TRBJ1-1): KAGVTQTPRYLIKTRGQQVTLSCSPISGHRSVSWYQQTPGQGLQFLFEYFSETQRNKGNFPGRFSGRQFSNSRSEMNVSTLELGDSALYLCASSSGQVWRTEAFFGQGTRLTVV.

This chain links TRBV11-2 with TRBJ2-3, with 7 bases matching TRBD2. V gave up 2 bases and J gave up 1 base; unmatched junction bases: 3. Looked up from germline, CDR1 is SGHAT and CDR2 is FQNNGV. The CDR3 has 15 amino acids. Written as DNA, the CDR3 is TGTGCCAGCAGCTTAAGCGGGACCGGCACAGATACGCAGTATTTT. Residues: CASSLSGTGTDTQYF.

The chain is built from TRBV30 and TRBJ2-2; unclear D gene. The CDR3 extends over 16 amino acids. In germline, CDR1 is GTSNPN, CDR2 SVGIG (reference sequence). Trimming took off 0 bases at V and 1 base at J, with 12 bases between the two ends. The CDR3 region has the DNA TGTGCCTGGAGTGTAAACTGGGGAAGGAACACCGGGGAGCTGTTTTTT. It specifies CAWSVNWGRNTGELFF.

The V gene is TRBV2, the J gene TRBJ2-1; no clear D gene. The length of the CDR3 is 15 residues. Germline values: CDR1 SNHLY, CDR2 FYNNEI. The V gene lost 6 bases and the J gene lost 0 bases, with 12 bases spanning the gap. CDR3 in DNA: TGTGCCAGCAGAGGTGGGCTTGGCTCCTACAATGAGCAGTTCTTC. The encoded protein is CASRGGLGSYNEQFF.

V gene TRBV10-3 combines with J gene TRBJ2-3; 13 nucleotides align to TRBD2. This CDR3 region has 17 residues. CDR1 ENHRY and CDR2 SYGVKD come from the germline V gene. Trimming removed 4 bases from V and 1 base from J; junction bases left unmatched: 5. The CDR3 coding sequence is TGTGCCATCAGTGCCTGGACTAGCGGGGGTCGCACAGATACGCAGTATTTT. It yields the protein CAISAWTSGGRTDTQYF.

Points on this clone: Other DNA variants within this sample encode the same CDR3. V gene TRBV11-2 combines with J gene TRBJ1-5; D unclear. The CDR3 runs to 14 residues. V lost 5 bases and J 0 bases, leaving 8 bases between the germline ends. The germline CDR1 and CDR2 sequences are SGHAT and FQNNGV. The CDR3 DNA reads TGTGCCAGCAGCAGTGACCGTAGCAATCAGCCCCAGCATTTT. Protein product: CASSSDRSNQPQHF. The full variable domain, in which reference TRBV11-2 and TRBJ1-5 provide the parts outside the CDR3, is EAGVAQSPRYKIIEKRQSVAFWCNPISGHATLYWYQQILGQGPKLLIQFQNNGVVDDSQLPKDRFSAERLKGVDSTLKIQPAKLEDSAVYLCASSSDRSNQPQHFGDGTRLSIL.

V is TRBV7-8 and J is TRBJ2-7; a possible D gene is TRBD1 (6 bases). Trimming removed 2 bases from V and 7 bases from J, with 21 bases in between. CDR1 SGHVS and CDR2 FQNEAQ come from the germline V gene. The CDR3 extends over 16 amino acids. The CDR3 nucleotides are TGTGCCAGCAGCTTATCCCACCCGTCCGGGACAAATGAGCAGTACTTC. Translation: CASSLSHPSGTNEQYF.

V usage is TRBV5-6 and J usage is TRBJ1-5; no definite D call. CDR1 and CDR2 (germline): SGHDT, YYEEEE. The V gene lost 2 bases and the J gene lost 7 bases, with 13 bases spanning the gap. This CDR3 comprises 14 residues. CDR3 in DNA: TGTGCCAGCAGCTTAAGTTATGGGTTCCAGCCCCAGCATTTT. It is translated as CASSLSYGFQPQHF. The variable domain in full, completed from reference TRBV5-6 and TRBJ1-5, reads DAGVTQSPTHLIKTRGQQVTLRCSPKSGHDTVSWYQQALGQGPQFIFQYYEEEERQRGNFPDRFSGHQFPNYSSELNVNALLLGDSALYLCASSLSYGFQPQHFGDGTRLSIL.

The chain couples TRBV11-2 to TRBJ1-3; D possibly corresponds to TRBD1 (6 bases). The CDR3 sequence is 15 residues long. Germline CDR1 SGHAT, CDR2 FQNNGV. V was shortened by 5 bases and J by 0 bases, with 11 bases between the two germline ends. CDR3 in amino acids: CASSQGQSSGNTIYF. The DNA for the CDR3 is TGTGCCAGCAGCCAAGGACAGTCCTCTGGAAACACCATATATTTT.

The chain joins TRBV27 to TRBJ1-6; no clear D gene. The CDR3 length is 15 residues. The V and J ends lost 0 bases and 9 bases respectively, with 12 bases between them. CDR1 is MNHEY and CDR2 is SMNVEV in the germline V gene (reference sequence). The CDR3: CASSLSKGISSPLHF. CDR3 bases: TGTGCCAGCAGTTTATCGAAGGGCATCAGTTCACCCCTCCACTTT.